A selection of T cell receptor beta chains follows, all from one sample in a study of T cell responses to AZD1222 COVID-19 vaccine. TCRdb's copy holds only in-frame clones and misses some; the assay was immunoSEQ multiplex PCR. The sample holds 90,000 to 150,000 clones, around 87% seen once. The sequences come from peripheral blood, collected 28 days after the second AZD1222 dose. These receptors all stem from an adult who received the AZD1222 COVID-19 vaccine. The CDR3 runs from the conserved cysteine through the conserved F or W. Each record gives: D gene, clone size, J gene, V gene, CDR3 DNA, CDR3 protein. A D gene is named only where the DNA matches it firmly. Where a row states a size, it is once, few, many or the class of an expanded clone; other rows omit it.

D: .
size: .
J: TRBJ1-5
V: TRBV19
DNA: TGTGCCAGTAGTCAGGGGTCCGTACGCCAGCCCCAGCATTTT
CDR3: CASSQGSVRQPQHF

D: .
size: once
J: TRBJ1-1
V: TRBV7-9
DNA: TGTGCCAGCACCGCGGACAGTTCCCACATCACTGAAGCTTTCTTT
CDR3: CASTADSSHITEAFF

D: .
size: .
J: TRBJ1-4
V: TRBV7-6
DNA: TGTGCCAGCAGCCAACGTTCGGCTCATGAAAAACTGTTTTTT
CDR3: CASSQRSAHEKLFF

D: .
size: .
J: TRBJ1-5
V: TRBV5-8
DNA: TGTGCCAGCAGCTTGGGGGCAGGGGCGGGCAATCAGCCCCAGCATTTT
CDR3: CASSLGAGAGNQPQHF

D: .
size: few
J: TRBJ2-7
V: TRBV28
DNA: TGTGCCAGCAGTTCCCCGTGGTCCTACGAGCAGTACTTC
CDR3: CASSSPWSYEQYF

D: TRBD1
size: .
J: TRBJ1-1
V: TRBV4-2
DNA: TGTGCCAGCAGCGGGACAGGGGCTACTGAAGCTTTCTTT
CDR3: CASSGTGATEAFF

D: TRBD1
size: .
J: TRBJ2-1
V: TRBV6-5
DNA: TGTGCCGTAATGACAGGGGCCCACAATGAGCAGTTCTTC
CDR3: CAVMTGAHNEQFF

D: .
size: .
J: TRBJ2-3
V: TRBV19
DNA: TGTGCCAGTAGTCCCCGGGACCCCTGGGGAGATACGCAGTATTTT
CDR3: CASSPRDPWGDTQYF

D: TRBD1
size: .
J: TRBJ1-5
V: TRBV19
DNA: TGTGCCAGTAGTATCCCAGGGGGGGAAAATCGGCCCCAGCATTTT
CDR3: CASSIPGGENRPQHF

D: .
size: .
J: TRBJ2-1
V: TRBV15
DNA: TGTGCCACCAGCAGAGATCCCCCCGGTCGTAGTGGTGTTGAGCAGTTCTTC
CDR3: CATSRDPPGRSGVEQFF

D: .
size: .
J: TRBJ1-3
V: TRBV3-1/TRBV3-2
DNA: TGTGCCAGCAGCCAAGAGAGCGGAAACACCATATATTTT
CDR3: CASSQESGNTIYF

D: .
size: .
J: TRBJ2-3
V: TRBV27
DNA: TGTGCCAGCAGCAGGGGCGCCAAGGATACGCAGTATTTT
CDR3: CASSRGAKDTQYF

D: .
size: .
J: TRBJ2-5
V: TRBV9
DNA: TGTGCCAGCAGCCCGACGCGGACAGTAATGACGGAGACCCAGTACTTC
CDR3: CASSPTRTVMTETQYF

D: .
size: .
J: TRBJ2-2
V: TRBV19
DNA: TGTGCCAGTATGGGGAGAACGAACACCGGGGAGCTGTTTTTT
CDR3: CASMGRTNTGELFF

D: TRBD1
size: .
J: TRBJ1-2
V: TRBV7-2
DNA: TGTGCCAGCAGCTTACGAGACAGGGGTGGCTACACCTTC
CDR3: CASSLRDRGGYTF

D: .
size: .
J: TRBJ2-4
V: TRBV7-2
DNA: TGTGCCAGCAGCTTAGGCCACCAGGTAGCCAAAAACATTCAGTACTTC
CDR3: CASSLGHQVAKNIQYF

D: .
size: .
J: TRBJ1-3
V: TRBV5-4
DNA: TGTGCCAGCAGCAAAGCAACAGTCTCTGGAAACACCATATATTTT
CDR3: CASSKATVSGNTIYF